This T cell receptor beta chain was sequenced for a study of T cells expressing NK-cell markers. As for the study in general: HCMV seropositivity characterized most of the eight sequenced donors, and seronegativity one.

A remark on this clonotype: Its target is not known.

No DNA is given; TCRdb re-called the 5' RACE reads and lists each CDR3 protein once. Here the sample table reports over 250,000 distinct CDR3 sequences. Study-level results: Also leading the CD3+CD56-NKG2C+ fraction in a handful of donors were these clonotypes. Uncertainty persisted over the HCMV specificity of expanded NKG2C+ T cell clones.

The clonotype originates from a woman between 18 and 75 years old in good health. The sample was blood T cells: a sorted CD56 or NKG2C T cell subset, CD4+ or CD8+ T cells, or bulk PBMC T cells (not recorded which).

CDR3 region: CASSFDRGWADTQYF. The J gene is TRBJ2-3, the V gene TRBV12-3 or TRBV12-4; TCRdb's assignment of TRBD1 cannot be checked, as there is no DNA. This CDR3 contains 15 residues.